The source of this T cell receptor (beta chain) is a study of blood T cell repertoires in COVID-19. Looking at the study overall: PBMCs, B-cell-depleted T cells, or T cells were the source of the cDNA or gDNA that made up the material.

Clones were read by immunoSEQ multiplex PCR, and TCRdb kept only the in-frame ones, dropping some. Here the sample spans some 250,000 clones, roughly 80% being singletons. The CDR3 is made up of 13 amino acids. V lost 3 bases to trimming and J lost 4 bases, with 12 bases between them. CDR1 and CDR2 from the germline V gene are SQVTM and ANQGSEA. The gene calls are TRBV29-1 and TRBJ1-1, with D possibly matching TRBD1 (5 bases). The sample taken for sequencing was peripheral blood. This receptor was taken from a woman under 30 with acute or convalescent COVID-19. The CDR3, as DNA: TGCAGCGTTGAGTCTTTGGGGGGCACTGAAGCTTTCTTT. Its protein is CSVESLGGTEAFF. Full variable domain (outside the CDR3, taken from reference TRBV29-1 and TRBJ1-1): SAVISQKPSRDICQRGTSLTIQCQVDSQVTMMFWYRQQPGQSLTLIATANQGSEATYESGFVIDKFPISRPNLTFSTLTVSNMSPEDSSIYLCSVESLGGTEAFFGQGTRLTVV.